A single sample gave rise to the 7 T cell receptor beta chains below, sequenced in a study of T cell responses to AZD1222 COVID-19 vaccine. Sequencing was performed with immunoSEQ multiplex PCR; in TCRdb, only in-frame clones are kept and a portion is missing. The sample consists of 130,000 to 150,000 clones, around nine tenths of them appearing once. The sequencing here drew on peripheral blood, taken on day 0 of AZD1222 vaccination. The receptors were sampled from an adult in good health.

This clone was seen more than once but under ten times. CDR3 sequence: CASSKGQGAYQPQHF. Written as DNA, the CDR3 is TGTGCCAGTAGTAAAGGACAGGGGGCTTATCAGCCCCAGCATTTT. This rearrangement joins TRBV19 to TRBJ1-5, with 11 positions matching TRBD1. The CDR3 totals 15 residues. In germline, CDR1 is LNHDA, CDR2 SQIVND (reference sequence). Trimming removed 4 bases from V and 5 bases from J; junction bases left unmatched: 4.

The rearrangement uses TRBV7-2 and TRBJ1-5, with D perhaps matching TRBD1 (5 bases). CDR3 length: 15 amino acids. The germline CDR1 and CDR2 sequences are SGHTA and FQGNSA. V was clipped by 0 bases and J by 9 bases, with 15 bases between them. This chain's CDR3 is CASSLAGAHGGPQHF. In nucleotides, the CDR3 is TGTGCCAGCAGCTTAGCAGGGGCTCATGGTGGGCCCCAGCATTTT.

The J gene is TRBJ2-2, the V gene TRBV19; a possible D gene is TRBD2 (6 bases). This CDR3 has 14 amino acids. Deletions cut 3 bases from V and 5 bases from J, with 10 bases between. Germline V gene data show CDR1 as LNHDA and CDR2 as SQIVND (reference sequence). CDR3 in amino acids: CASSISGRTGELFF. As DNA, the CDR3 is TGTGCCAGTAGTATTTCGGGGAGGACCGGGGAGCTGTTTTTT.

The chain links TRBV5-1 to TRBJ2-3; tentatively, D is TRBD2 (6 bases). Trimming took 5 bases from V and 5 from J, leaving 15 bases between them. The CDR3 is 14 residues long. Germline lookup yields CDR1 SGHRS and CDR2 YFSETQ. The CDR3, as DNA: TGCGCCAGCAGTCGGGGGAGCAGGATAGATACGCAGTATTTT. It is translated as CASSRGSRIDTQYF.

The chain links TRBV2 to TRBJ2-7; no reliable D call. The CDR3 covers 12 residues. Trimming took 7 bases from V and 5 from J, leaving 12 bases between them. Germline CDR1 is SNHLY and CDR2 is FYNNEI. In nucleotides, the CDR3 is TGTGCCAGCAAATTCACTTGGGACGAGCAGTACTTC. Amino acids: CASKFTWDEQYF. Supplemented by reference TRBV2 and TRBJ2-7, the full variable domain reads EPEVTQTPSHQVTQMGQEVILRCVPISNHLYFYWYRQILGQKVEFLVSFYNNEISEKSEIFDDQFSVERPDGSNFTLKIRSTKLEDSAMYFCASKFTWDEQYFGPGTRLTVT.

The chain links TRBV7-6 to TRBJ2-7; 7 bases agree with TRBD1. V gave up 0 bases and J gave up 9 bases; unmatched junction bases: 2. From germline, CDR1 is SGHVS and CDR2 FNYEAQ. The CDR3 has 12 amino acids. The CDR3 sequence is CASSLAAGGQYF. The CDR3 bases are TGTGCCAGCAGCTTAGCGGCAGGGGGGCAGTACTTC.

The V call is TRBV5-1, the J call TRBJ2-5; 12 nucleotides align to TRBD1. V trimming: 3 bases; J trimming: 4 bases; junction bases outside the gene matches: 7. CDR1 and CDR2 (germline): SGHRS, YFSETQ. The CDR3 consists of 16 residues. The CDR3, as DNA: TGCGCCAGCAGCTCGGGGGACAGGGGGCTTGGAGAGACCCAGTACTTC. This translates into CASSSGDRGLGETQYF.